These 5 T cell receptor beta chains were sequenced from one sample in a study of blood T cell repertoires in COVID-19. Here immunoSEQ multiplex PCR was the method, and the copy in TCRdb shows in-frame clones only, minus some. The table shows about 160,000 clones, with roughly 84% occurring only once. Sequenced: peripheral blood. These receptors were obtained from a woman aged 45-65 years with COVID-19, enrolled during active disease.

This clone appeared once. The V gene is TRBV25-1, the J gene TRBJ1-3; 7 bases map to TRBD1. CDR1 is MGHDK and CDR2 is SYGVNS in the germline V gene. Trimming took 1 base from V and 4 from J; bases not matched to a gene: 4. The CDR3 is 15 amino acids. CDR3 in amino acids: CASSEFTGVGNTIYF. The CDR3, as DNA: TGTGCCAGCAGTGAATTTACAGGGGTAGGAAACACCATATATTTT.

The J gene is TRBJ1-1, the V gene TRBV6-6; tentatively, D is TRBD1 (6 bases). Between the trimmed V and J ends, which lost 6 bases and 5 bases, there was a span of 16 bases. Germline V CDR1 and CDR2: MNHNY, SVGAGI (reference sequence). CDR3 length: 14 residues. CDR3 bases: TGTGCCAGCAGCCAATACAGGGAGGGGACTGAAGCTTTCTTT. It is translated as CASSQYREGTEAFF.

There are many counts of this clone. This chain links TRBV5-6 with TRBJ2-7; 11 bases agree with TRBD1. The CDR3 is 15 amino acids. Germline CDR1 is SGHDT and CDR2 is YYEEEE. With 2 bases clipped from V and 3 bases from J, the junction kept 4 bases outside the gene matches. CDR3 amino acids: CASSFLGTGGYEQYF. The CDR3 DNA reads TGTGCCAGCAGCTTTTTGGGGACAGGGGGCTACGAGCAGTACTTC.

The V and J genes are TRBV4-1 and TRBJ2-3; 10 bases line up with TRBD2. The V gene's germline CDR1 is MGHRA and CDR2 YSYEKL. V gave up 8 bases and J gave up 1 base; unmatched junction bases: 6. The CDR3 spans 15 residues. The CDR3 nucleotides read TGCGCCAGCGTTGCTCTAGCGGGGGGCACAGATACGCAGTATTTT. It specifies CASVALAGGTDTQYF.

The V gene is TRBV30, the J gene TRBJ1-6; 9 bases are a match to TRBD1. Per the germline V gene, CDR1 is GTSNPN and CDR2 is SVGIG (reference sequence). V was clipped by 2 bases and J by 11 bases; unmatched bases: 10. This CDR3 comprises 15 residues. CDR3 DNA: TGTGCCTGGAGTAACCCTGGGACAGGGCGGCCACCCCTCCACTTT. Its protein product is CAWSNPGTGRPPLHF.